This TCR beta chain came from a study of blood T cell repertoires in COVID-19. Study summary: The cDNA or gDNA used as material had been derived from T cells, B-cell-depleted T cells, or PBMCs.

The V gene end was trimmed by 7 bases and the J gene end by 2 bases; junction bases not matched to a gene: 4. CDR3 size: 14 residues. Germline V gene data show CDR1 as MDHEN and CDR2 as SYDVKM. Sequenced by immunoSEQ multiplex PCR; TCRdb stores in-frame clones only, minus some. The sample comprises roughly 190,000 clones, 84% of which are singletons, and approximately 3% rests with the top ten. Recruitment covered about 26 US areas and drew participants whose ages spanned roughly 18 to 89 years. Participants had their cohort set by participant-reported clinical history. Donors of Cohort 3 who recovered were those that had two negative PCRs, clearance, or symptom resolution.

This rearrangement joins TRBV28 to TRBJ2-1; 8 positions agree with TRBD1. The sequencing input was PBMCs or T cells enriched from blood (not recorded which). The TCR sequence derives from a young woman who had recovered from COVID-19. In DNA, the CDR3 is TGTGCCAGCACCGACAGGGGTCCCTACAATGAGCAGTTCTTC. Protein sequence: CASTDRGPYNEQFF. The complete variable domain, with remaining parts taken from reference TRBV28 and TRBJ2-1, reads DVKVTQSSRYLVKRTGEKVFLECVQDMDHENMFWYRQDPGLGLRLIYFSYDVKMKEKGDIPEGYSVSREKKERFSLILESASTNQTSMYLCASTDRGPYNEQFFGPGTRLTVL.